This T cell receptor (beta chain) was sequenced for a study of blood T cell repertoires in COVID-19. Study overall: The study counted Cohort 3 donors as recovered given two negative PCRs, clearance, or symptom resolution. Both acute and convalescent COVID-19 samples were obtained from the United States, Italy and Spain. PBMCs, B-cell-depleted T cells, or T cells were the source of the cDNA or gDNA that made up the material.

Concerning this clone itself: At one of its ends the junction is not consistent with the germline gene, which may arise from a read error.

Participants, about 18 to 90 years old, spanned fewer than 30 US areas. This CDR3 region has 12 residues. Germline CDR1 and CDR2: MNHNS and SASEGT. The table came from immunoSEQ multiplex PCR; TCRdb's copy has only in-frame clones and leaves some out. The sample contains over 110,000 clones, 84% of which appear only once. Material: PBMCs or T cells enriched from blood (not recorded which). The origin of this receptor is a man between 45 and 60 years old in a cohort exposed to, infected with or recovered from COVID-19 (not recorded which). The chain carries TRBV6-1 and TRBJ2-7; D is tentatively TRBD1 or TRBD2 (5 bases each). CDR3 in DNA: TGTGCCAGCAGGGAAGGGGAGTACGAGCAGTACTTC. Amino acids: CASREGEYEQYF.